The clone carrying this T cell receptor (beta chain) was detected many times. The antigen is undetermined. The data belong to a study of early T cells in non-severe SARS-CoV-2 infection. As for the study in general: The authors sequenced bulk RNA from unsorted whole blood, leaving chains unpaired.

Per the germline V gene, CDR1 is MDHEN and CDR2 is SYDVKM. The V gene lost 3 bases and the J gene lost 2 bases, with 18 bases spanning the gap. The CDR3 contains 17 residues. General study findings and limits: The VDJdb matching leaned toward anti-spike CD8 responses and overlooked private and CD4 specificities.

Each single cDNA molecule received a unique molecular identifier. TCRdb fed the 5' RACE reads into MiXCR, producing one record per CDR3 protein. The sample yields some 25,000 distinct CDR3 sequences, roughly 4.9% seen once. The receptor comes from an adult who was a healthcare worker with PCR-confirmed SARS-CoV-2 infection or an uninfected control (not recorded which). Material: whole blood. This chain connects TRBV28 to TRBJ2-3; no definite D call. DNA of the CDR3: TGTGCCAGCAGTTTCATCGCATCCGAGGCCTTCACAGATACGCAGTATTTT. This translates into CASSFIASEAFTDTQYF.